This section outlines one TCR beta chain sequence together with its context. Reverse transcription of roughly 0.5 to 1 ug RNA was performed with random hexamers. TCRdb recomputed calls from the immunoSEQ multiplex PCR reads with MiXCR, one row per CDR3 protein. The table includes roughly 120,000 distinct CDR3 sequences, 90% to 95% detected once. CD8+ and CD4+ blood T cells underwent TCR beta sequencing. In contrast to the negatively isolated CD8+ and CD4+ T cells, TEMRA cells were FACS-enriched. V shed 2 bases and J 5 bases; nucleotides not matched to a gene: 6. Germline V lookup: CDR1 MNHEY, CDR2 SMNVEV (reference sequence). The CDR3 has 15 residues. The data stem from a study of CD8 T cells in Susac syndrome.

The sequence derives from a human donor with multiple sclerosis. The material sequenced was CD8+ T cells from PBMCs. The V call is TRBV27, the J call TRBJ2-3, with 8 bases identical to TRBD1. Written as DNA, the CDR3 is TGTGCCAGCAGTTTAGGACAGGGAAGGAAAGATACGCAGTATTTT. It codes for CASSLGQGRKDTQYF.